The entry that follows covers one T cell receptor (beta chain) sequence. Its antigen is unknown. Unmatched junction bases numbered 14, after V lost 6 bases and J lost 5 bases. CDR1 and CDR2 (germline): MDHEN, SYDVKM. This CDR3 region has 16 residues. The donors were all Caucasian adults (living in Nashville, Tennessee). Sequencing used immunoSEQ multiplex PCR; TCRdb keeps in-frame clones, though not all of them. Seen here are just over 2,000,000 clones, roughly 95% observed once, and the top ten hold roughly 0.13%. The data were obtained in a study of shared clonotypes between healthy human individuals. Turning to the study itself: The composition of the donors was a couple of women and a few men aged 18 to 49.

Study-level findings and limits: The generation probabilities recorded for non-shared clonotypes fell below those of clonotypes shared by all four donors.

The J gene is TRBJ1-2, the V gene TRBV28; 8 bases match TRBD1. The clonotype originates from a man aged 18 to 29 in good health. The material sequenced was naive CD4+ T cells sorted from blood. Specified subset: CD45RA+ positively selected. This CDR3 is CASSLPQSRTGYGYTF. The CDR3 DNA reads TGTGCCAGCAGCCTTCCCCAGTCCCGGACAGGGTATGGCTACACCTTC.